The clone carrying this T cell receptor beta chain was seen once. What it recognizes is unknown. This record comes from a study of siplizumab effects on memory and regulatory T cells. The study's findings and limits: A small minority of alloreactive clones were mapped to unstimulated subsets. Siplizumab significantly lowered the alloreactive sequences that could be traced to unstimulated CD4+ memory cells.

CDR1 GTSNPN and CDR2 SVGIG come from the germline V gene (reference sequence). The CDR3 consists of 14 residues. Trimming pared 0 bases from V and 3 bases from J, leaving 12 bases between. Repertoires were generated with immunoSEQ multiplex PCR, while TCRdb's copy carries only in-frame clones and drops some. Here the sample spans tens of thousands of clones, approximately 93% being singletons. The source of this sequence is a human donor in good health. The sequenced sample consisted of CD8+ T cells sorted from blood. The rearrangement joins TRBV30 to TRBJ2-7; D possibly corresponds to TRBD1 (6 bases). CDR3 in DNA: TGTGCCTGGAGTGTCGGACAGAGGGGCTACGAGCAGTACTTC. Protein sequence: CAWSVGQRGYEQYF.